The sequence of this TCR beta chain was determined in a study of T-cell memory formation after mild COVID-19. Study summary: TCR clustering was largely donor specific.

TCRdb reprocessed the 5' RACE reads via MiXCR and lists one record per CDR3 protein. The repertoire has roughly 370,000 distinct CDR3 sequences, 15% to 20% of them found once; the top ten carry roughly 21%. With 6 bases removed from V and 2 bases from J, the gap between germline ends came to 15 bases. There are 14 residues in the CDR3. In germline, CDR1 is DFQATT, CDR2 SNEGSKA (reference sequence). This clonotype was seen repeatedly, ten times or more. Antigen specificity is unknown. Findings and caveats of the study: Shrinking CD4+ clones were chiefly CM and EM; CD8+ ones were chiefly EMRA.

Sequencing was carried out using PBMCs or a T cell subset sorted from them (not recorded which). The rearrangement links TRBV20-1 to TRBJ2-3; D is tentatively TRBD1 or TRBD2 (5 bases each). The sequence came from a man aged 18 to 29 who had mild COVID-19 (a few samples of this study predate the infection). Cell type and time point are not known. The CDR3 sequence is CSAWDLENTDTQYF. The CDR3 coding sequence is TGCAGTGCCTGGGACCTTGAGAACACAGATACGCAGTATTTT.